This TCR beta chain is from a study of OX40 agonist ivuxolimab in advanced cancers. Broader study findings: The mean number of expanded clones was higher in CD8+ T cells than in CD4+. Nonresponders, in some cases, also had low normalized T-cell clonal expansion.

Notes on this clone: What it binds is not known.

Repertoires were generated with immunoSEQ multiplex PCR, while TCRdb's copy carries only in-frame clones and drops some. The sample records about 62,000 clones, around 90% being singletons. Sample: CD4+ or CD8+ T cells sorted from blood, taken in a trial of the OX40 agonist ivuxolimab. This TCR came from an adult with an advanced solid tumor such as melanoma, head and neck, liver or kidney cancer.

In nucleotides, the CDR3 is TGTGCCAGCAGTTCCCGAGGAGGGGGCGATGGCTACACCTTC. Translated, it gives CASSSRGGGDGYTF. J is TRBJ1-2 and V is TRBV6-5, with 7 bases matching TRBD1. The CDR3 covers 14 residues. With V trimmed by 4 bases and J by 6 bases, 8 bases remained unmatched. CDR1 MNHEY and CDR2 SVGAGI come from the germline V gene.